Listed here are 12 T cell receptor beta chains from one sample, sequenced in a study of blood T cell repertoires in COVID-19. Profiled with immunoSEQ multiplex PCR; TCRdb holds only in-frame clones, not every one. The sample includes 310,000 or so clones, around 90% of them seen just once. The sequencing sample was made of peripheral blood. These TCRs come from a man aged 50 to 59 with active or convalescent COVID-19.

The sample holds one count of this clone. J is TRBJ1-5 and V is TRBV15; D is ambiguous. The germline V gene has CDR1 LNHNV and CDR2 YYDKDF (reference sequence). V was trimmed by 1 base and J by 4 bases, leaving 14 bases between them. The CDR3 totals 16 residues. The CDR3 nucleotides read TGTGCCACCAGCAGAGGAGATGCAGGCGGGAATCAGCCCCAGCATTTT. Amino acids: CATSRGDAGGNQPQHF.

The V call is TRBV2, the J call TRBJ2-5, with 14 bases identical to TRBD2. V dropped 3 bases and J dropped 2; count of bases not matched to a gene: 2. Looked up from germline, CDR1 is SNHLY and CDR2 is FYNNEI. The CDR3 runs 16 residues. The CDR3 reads CASSDGTSGGQETQYF. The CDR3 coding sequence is TGTGCCAGCAGTGATGGGACTAGCGGGGGACAAGAGACCCAGTACTTC.

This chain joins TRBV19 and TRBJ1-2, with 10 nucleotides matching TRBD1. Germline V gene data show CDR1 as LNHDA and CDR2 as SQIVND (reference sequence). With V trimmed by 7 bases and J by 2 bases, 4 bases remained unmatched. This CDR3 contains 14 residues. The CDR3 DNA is TGTGCCAGTAACCCGGGACAGGGGAACTATGGCTACACCTTC. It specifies CASNPGQGNYGYTF. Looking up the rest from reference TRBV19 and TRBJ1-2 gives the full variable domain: DGGITQSPKYLFRKEGQNVTLSCEQNLNHDAMYWYRQDPGQGLRLIYYSQIVNDFQKGDIAEGYSVSREKKESFPLTVTSAQKNPTAFYLCASNPGQGNYGYTFGSGTRLTVV.

The CDR3 is CASTPPGLGDTGELFF. CDR3 bases: TGTGCCAGTACACCCCCGGGACTAGGGGACACCGGGGAGCTGTTTTTT. The genes are TRBV19 and TRBJ2-2, with 8 bases identical to TRBD2. The CDR3 runs 16 residues. The germline V gene encodes CDR1 LNHDA and CDR2 SQIVND (reference sequence). J lost 3 bases, V lost 7 bases, and 10 bases had no gene match.

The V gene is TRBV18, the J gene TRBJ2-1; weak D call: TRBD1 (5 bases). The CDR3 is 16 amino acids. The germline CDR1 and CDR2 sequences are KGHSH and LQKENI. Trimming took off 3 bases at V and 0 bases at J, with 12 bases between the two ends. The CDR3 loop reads CASSPEQGSSYNEQFF. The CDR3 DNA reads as TGTGCCAGCTCACCGGAGCAGGGAAGCTCCTACAATGAGCAGTTCTTC. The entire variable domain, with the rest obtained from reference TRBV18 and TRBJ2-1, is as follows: NAGVMQNPRHLVRRRGQEARLRCSPMKGHSHVYWYRQLPEEGLKFMVYLQKENIIDESGMPKERFSAEFPKEGPSILRIQQVVRGDSAAYFCASSPEQGSSYNEQFFGPGTRLTVL.

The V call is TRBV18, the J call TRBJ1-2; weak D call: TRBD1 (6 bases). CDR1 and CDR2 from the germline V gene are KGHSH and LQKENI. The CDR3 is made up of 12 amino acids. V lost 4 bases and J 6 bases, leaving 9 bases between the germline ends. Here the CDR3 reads CASSQDSHGYTF. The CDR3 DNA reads TGTGCCAGCTCACAGGACAGTCATGGCTACACCTTC.

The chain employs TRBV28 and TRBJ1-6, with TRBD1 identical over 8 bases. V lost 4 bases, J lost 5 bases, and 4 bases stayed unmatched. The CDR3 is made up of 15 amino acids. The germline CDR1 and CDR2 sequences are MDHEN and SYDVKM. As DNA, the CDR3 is TGTGCCAGCAGTTCCGGACAGGGAAATAATTCACCCCTCCACTTT. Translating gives CASSSGQGNNSPLHF. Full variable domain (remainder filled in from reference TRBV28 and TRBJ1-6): DVKVTQSSRYLVKRTGEKVFLECVQDMDHENMFWYRQDPGLGLRLIYFSYDVKMKEKGDIPEGYSVSREKKERFSLILESASTNQTSMYLCASSSGQGNNSPLHFGNGTRLTVT.

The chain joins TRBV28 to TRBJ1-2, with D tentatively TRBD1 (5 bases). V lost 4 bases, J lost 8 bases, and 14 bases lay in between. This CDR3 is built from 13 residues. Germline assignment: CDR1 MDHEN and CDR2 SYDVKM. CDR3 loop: CASSSGILGGYTF. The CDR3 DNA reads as TGTGCCAGCAGTTCAGGGATACTCGGGGGCTACACCTTC.

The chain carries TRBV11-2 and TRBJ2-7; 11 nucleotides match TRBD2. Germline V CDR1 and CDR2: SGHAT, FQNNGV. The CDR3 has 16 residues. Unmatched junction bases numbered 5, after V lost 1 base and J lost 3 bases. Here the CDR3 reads CASSLVGTSGVYEQYF. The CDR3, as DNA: TGTGCCAGCAGCTTAGTCGGGACTAGCGGAGTCTACGAGCAGTACTTC.

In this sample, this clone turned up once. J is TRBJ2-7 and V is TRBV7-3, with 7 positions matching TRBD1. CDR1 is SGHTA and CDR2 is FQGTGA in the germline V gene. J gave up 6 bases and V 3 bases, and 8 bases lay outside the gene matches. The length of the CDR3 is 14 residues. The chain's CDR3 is CASSLGSTGAEQYF. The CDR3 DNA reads TGTGCCAGCAGCTTGGGGAGTACAGGGGCCGAGCAGTACTTC.

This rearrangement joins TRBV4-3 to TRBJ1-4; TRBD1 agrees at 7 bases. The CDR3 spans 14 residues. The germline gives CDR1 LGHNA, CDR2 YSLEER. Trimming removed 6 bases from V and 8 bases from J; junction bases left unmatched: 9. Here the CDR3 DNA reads TGCGCCAGCAGTCGGGACAGTCTCACGGAAAAACTGTTTTTT. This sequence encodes CASSRDSLTEKLFF.

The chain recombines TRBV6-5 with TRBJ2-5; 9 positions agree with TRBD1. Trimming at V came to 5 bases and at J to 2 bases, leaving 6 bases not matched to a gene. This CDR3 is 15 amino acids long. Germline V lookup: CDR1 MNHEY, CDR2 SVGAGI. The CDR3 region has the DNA TGTGCCAGCAGTAACACCGGGACAGGGCAAGAGACCCAGTACTTC. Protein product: CASSNTGTGQETQYF.